This TCR beta chain was identified in a study of type 1 and type 2 diabetes patients (dated by TCRdb to about 2016). Concerning the study at large: Recruited in China, the cohort was made up of nine type 1 diabetes patients, four type 2 diabetes patients and roughly six nondiabetic controls. Across the study, CD4+ and CD8+ T cells were positively selected from PBMCs using CD4 or CD8 MicroBeads on MACS columns. The whole study generated 18,976,912 paired-end reads. The study profiled TCRbeta repertoires by high-throughput sequencing to compare type 1 diabetes, type 2 diabetes and nondiabetic individuals. Type 2 diabetes patients were included as a disease comparison group for the type 1 diabetes patients. Comparing approximately 19-cycle and roughly 25-cycle amplification showed similar V gene usage, suggesting similar primer efficiencies and random PCR bias. The TCRbeta libraries underwent paired-end sequencing on Illumina HiSeq 2000 or MiSeq instruments.

This clonotype was picked up many times. Which antigen it targets is not known. No base quality values were provided; no much bigger clone lies one nucleotide off. CDR1 is given as LNHNV and CDR2 as YYDKDF, both from the germline V gene (reference sequence). The cysteine opens and the phenylalanine closes a CDR3 of 15 amino acids. The CDR3 DNA has 45 bases and is translated from base 1. Cut back by 4 bases and 10 bases, the V and J ends lie 17 bases apart. TCRdb names Illumina MiSeq as the instrument used. For TCRbeta CDR3 amplification, the template was genomic DNA taken from the sorted T cell subsets. The TCRbeta CDR3 region was amplified by multiplex PCR using 30 forward and 13 reverse primers. After the PCR products were purified with AMPure XP beads, a second PCR of 25 cycles was run to add indices and adaptors. Before sequencing, libraries were gel-purified with the QIAquick Gel Extraction Kit. Turning to the authors' computational methods: Paired-end reads were merged using FLASH and were aligned with IgBLAST to IMGT V, D and J germline references. After reads whose alignment identity to germline references fell below 70% were discarded, around 11 million reads remained study-wide. IMGT definitions were followed to assign CDR3 boundaries, reading frame and productivity. Highly-expanded clones were defined as clones at or above 1% of reads, and diversity was measured by normalized Shannon entropy. Unpaired two-tailed t-tests were used to test for differences in Shannon entropy between groups. TCRdb cleaned the public reads at Q25 with fastp, built clones with MiXCR and kept in-frame beta chains. Rows with one shared CDR3 protein collapse into an entry with the most common genes and DNA. Here the V and J calls rest on TCRdb's processing, not on the authors' analysis. The table for this sample lists about 290,000 distinct CDR3 sequences; more than 45% of them were counted only once. The leading ten clones occupy about an eighth of the sample.

All diabetic patients met standard classification criteria for type 1 or type 2 diabetes, with glucose and C-peptide assessed by WHO-recommended methods. Donors with other autoimmune diseases or infections within the previous four weeks were excluded from participation. Approximately 9 milliliters of peripheral blood were collected from each participant. PBMCs were isolated with LymphoPrep density separation. The research as a whole found: Age and gender were not matched between study groups, possibly biasing interpretation. High diversity was shown by type 2 diabetes repertoires, and the diversity was significantly greater than that of type 1 diabetes repertoires in both CD4+ and CD8+ T cells. Type 2 diabetes patients had few highly-expanded CD4+ clones, median one, accounting for a median roughly 3.9% of reads. Because only a limited number of T2D and control samples were sequenced, some T1D-only HECs might also appear in more T2D or control samples. V and J gene usage patterns of type 2 diabetes and control samples were highly correlated, averaging approximately 0.97 between samples.

Sequenced input: peripheral blood mononuclear cells (PBMCs). The sequence links TRBV15 to TRBJ1-6; the D gene is perhaps TRBD1, from 6 matching bases. The clonotype was recovered from a man aged 18 to 29 with type 2 diabetes. This receptor carries the CDR3 CATSITGRGESPLHF. The nucleotides are TGTGCCACCAGCATTACAGGGAGAGGAGAATCACCCCTCCACTTT.